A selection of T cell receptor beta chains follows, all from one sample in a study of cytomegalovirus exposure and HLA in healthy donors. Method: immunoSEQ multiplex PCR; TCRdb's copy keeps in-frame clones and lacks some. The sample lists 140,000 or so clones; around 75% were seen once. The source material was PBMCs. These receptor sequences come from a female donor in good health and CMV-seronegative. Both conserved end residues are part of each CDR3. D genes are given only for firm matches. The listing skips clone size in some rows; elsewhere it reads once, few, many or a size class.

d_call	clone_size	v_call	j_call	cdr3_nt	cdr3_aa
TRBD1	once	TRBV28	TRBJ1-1	TGTGCCAGCCACGGGACAGGGGGTTACACTGAAGCTTTCTTT	CASHGTGGYTEAFF
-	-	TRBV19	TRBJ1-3	TGTGCCAGTAGTATCCCTGTTGGAAACACCATATATTTT	CASSIPVGNTIYF
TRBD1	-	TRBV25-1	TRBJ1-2	TGTGCCAGCCAAGGACAGGGATACTATGGCTACACCTTC	CASQGQGYYGYTF
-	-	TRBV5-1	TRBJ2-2	TGCGCCAGCAGCTTGGTTCCTATGAACACCGGGGAGCTGTTTTTT	CASSLVPMNTGELFF
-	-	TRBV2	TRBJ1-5	TGTGCCAGCAGTGAGGGTTCGGGGGGCGGCCAGCCCCAGCATTTT	CASSEGSGGGQPQHF
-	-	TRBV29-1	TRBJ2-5	TGCAGCGTTGACGGGGGAGCTGAAGAGACCCAGTACTTC	CSVDGGAEETQYF
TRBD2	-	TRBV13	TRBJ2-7	TGTGCCAGCAGCGGGCTAGCGGGAGGAGAGGGGGCATACGAGCAGTACTTC	CASSGLAGGEGAYEQYF
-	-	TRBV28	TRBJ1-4	TGTGCCAGCAATACCAAGGGAGGTGAAGAAAAACTGTTTTTT	CASNTKGGEEKLFF
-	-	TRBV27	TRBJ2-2	TGTGCCAGCAGTCTACTGGACTACTTGAACACCGGGGAGCTGTTTTTT	CASSLLDYLNTGELFF
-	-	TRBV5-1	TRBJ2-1	TGCGCCAGCAGCCAAGGACTGGAGGCCTACAATGAGCAGTTCTTC	CASSQGLEAYNEQFF
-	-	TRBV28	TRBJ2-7	TGTGCCAGCAGGGTAGAGCCCTCTCCACAGCAGTACTTC	CASRVEPSPQQYF
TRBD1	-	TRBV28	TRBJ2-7	TGTGCCAGCTCCGGGACAGGGGTTTACGAGCAGTACTTC	CASSGTGVYEQYF
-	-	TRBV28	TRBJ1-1	TGTGCCAGCAGAGAAACAGGGTTCACTGAAGCTTTCTTT	CASRETGFTEAFF
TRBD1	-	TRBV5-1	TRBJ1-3	TGCGCCAGCAGCTCCGGGACAGGCTCTGGAAACACCATATATTTT	CASSSGTGSGNTIYF
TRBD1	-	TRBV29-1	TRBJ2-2	TGCAGCGCCGGGACAGGGGGGACCGGGGAGCTGTTTTTT	CSAGTGGTGELFF